Sequencing of this T cell receptor (beta chain) was carried out in a study of T cell changes during pregnancy in multiple sclerosis. The V gene's germline CDR1 is MNHEY and CDR2 SVGAGI. This CDR3 spans 14 amino acids. V shed 5 bases and J shed 3 bases, with 13 bases lying between them. Method: immunoSEQ multiplex PCR; TCRdb's copy keeps in-frame clones and lacks some. The top ten clones hold approximately 2.2% of a sample with about 93,000 clones, around 92% of them seen once. V gene TRBV6-5 combines with J gene TRBJ1-1; no firm D call. The sequencing used peripheral blood, collected after pregnancy. This TCR derives from a female donor with multiple sclerosis, enrolled in a pregnancy study. CDR3 coding DNA: TGTGCCAGCAGTCGAGCAAGTATTGACACTGAAGCTTTCTTT. This encodes CASSRASIDTEAFF.